Each of the 15 T cell receptor beta chains below was sequenced from the same sample in a study of blood T cell repertoires in COVID-19. Produced via immunoSEQ multiplex PCR; TCRdb's table is partial and in-frame only. The repertoire holds tens of thousands of clones, with approximately 85% as singletons. The source material was peripheral blood. Source of these receptors: a human donor in a cohort sampled during active COVID-19.

The V call is TRBV7-2, the J call TRBJ1-3, with D possibly matching TRBD1 (6 bases). CDR1 SGHTA and CDR2 FQGNSA come from the germline V gene. The CDR3 totals 17 residues. Trimming left V 4 bases short and J 0 bases short, with 16 bases between. The CDR3 sequence is CASSSSDRLDSGNTIYF. For the CDR3, the DNA is TGTGCCAGCAGCTCCAGCGACAGGCTCGACTCTGGAAACACCATATATTTT.

This sequence joins TRBV19 and TRBJ2-5, with a possible D match to TRBD2 (5 bases). The CDR3 runs to 13 residues. Germline lookup yields CDR1 LNHDA and CDR2 SQIVND (reference sequence). The V end lost 8 bases, the J end lost 0 bases, and 10 bases lay between the germline ends. For the CDR3, the DNA is TGTGCCAGTGATACCGGGGACCAAGAGACCCAGTACTTC. As protein: CASDTGDQETQYF.

V and J are TRBV18 and TRBJ2-5, with D possibly being TRBD1 (6 bases). Germline assignment: CDR1 KGHSH and CDR2 LQKENI. CDR3 length: 13 residues. Trimming shortened V by 5 bases and J by 5 bases, and 12 bases separated the two germline ends. CDR3 sequence (DNA): TGTGCCAGCTCAGGACAGACCCCGGAGACCCAGTACTTC. This gives the protein CASSGQTPETQYF. Looking up the rest from reference TRBV18 and TRBJ2-5 gives the full variable domain: NAGVMQNPRHLVRRRGQEARLRCSPMKGHSHVYWYRQLPEEGLKFMVYLQKENIIDESGMPKERFSAEFPKEGPSILRIQQVVRGDSAAYFCASSGQTPETQYFGPGTRLLVL.

V is TRBV7-2 and J is TRBJ2-7; 9 positions match TRBD2. J lost 7 bases, V lost 5 bases, and 9 bases had no gene match. This CDR3 contains 14 residues. CDR1 is SGHTA, CDR2 FQGNSA, per germline. The CDR3: CASSIQTSGREQYF. In DNA, the CDR3 is TGTGCCAGCAGCATCCAGACTAGCGGAAGGGAGCAGTACTTC.

The chain joins TRBV9 to TRBJ2-2; perhaps TRBD1 as D (5 bases). The CDR3 has 15 residues. CDR1 and CDR2 from the germline V gene are SGDLS and YYNGEE. Trimming stripped 10 bases from V and 0 bases from J, with 16 bases between. CDR3 amino acids: CARARQSANTGELFF. The CDR3 DNA is TGTGCCCGCGCTCGACAGAGCGCGAACACCGGGGAGCTGTTTTTT.

The chain links TRBV30 to TRBJ1-6, with 7 bases matching TRBD1. This CDR3 region has 13 residues. The germline V gene has CDR1 GTSNPN and CDR2 SVGIG (reference sequence). Germline trimming cut 5 bases from V and 10 bases from J; bases unmatched to any gene: 8. The CDR3 loop reads CAWLGTEGSPLHF. CDR3 nucleotide sequence: TGTGCCTGGCTAGGGACAGAAGGGTCACCCCTCCACTTT.

DNA of the CDR3: TGTGCCAGTAGTATGGCAGGGAGCACAGATACGCAGTATTTT. Its protein product is CASSMAGSTDTQYF. The chain employs TRBV19 and TRBJ2-3, with a weak D call TRBD1 (5 bases). The V and J ends lost 3 bases and 0 bases respectively, with 7 bases between them. CDR1 is LNHDA, CDR2 SQIVND, per germline (reference sequence). The CDR3 is 14 residues long.

The chain has TRBV5-1 and TRBJ2-1; 14 bases map to TRBD2. The CDR3 sequence is 17 residues long. CDR1 is SGHRS, CDR2 YFSETQ, per germline. V was clipped by 0 bases and J by 3 bases; unmatched bases: 2. The CDR3 DNA reads as TGCGCCAGCAGCTTGGGACTAGCGGGAGGGCGCTACAATGAGCAGTTCTTC. Protein: CASSLGLAGGRYNEQFF.

This chain links TRBV9 with TRBJ2-1; 8 nucleotides match TRBD2. This CDR3 has 16 residues. Trimming cost V 0 bases and J 5 bases; bases outside gene matches: 7. CDR1 and CDR2 (germline): SGDLS, YYNGEE. CDR3: CASSVGGLAGNNEQFF. In DNA, the CDR3 is TGTGCCAGCAGCGTAGGCGGGTTAGCGGGAAACAATGAGCAGTTCTTC.

V gene TRBV27 combines with J gene TRBJ2-7, with TRBD2 matching over 10 bases. The CDR3 extends over 15 amino acids. Germline CDR1 MNHEY, CDR2 SMNVEV (reference sequence). V lost 3 bases and J lost 5; bases outside the gene matches: 7. The CDR3 loop reads CASSFIGLAVHEQYF. The CDR3 DNA follows: TGTGCCAGCAGTTTCATCGGACTAGCGGTACACGAGCAGTACTTC.

The chain is built from TRBV10-3 and TRBJ2-3; 9 bases match TRBD2. The CDR3 runs 17 residues. The V and J ends lost 0 bases and 1 base, in that order; junction bases with no gene match: 5. Germline-derived CDR1 and CDR2 are ENHRY and SYGVKD. The CDR3: CAISESIAGVGTDTQYF. CDR3 sequence (DNA): TGTGCCATCAGTGAGTCGATAGCGGGAGTCGGCACAGATACGCAGTATTTT.

The gene calls are TRBV19 and TRBJ1-1; tentative D call: TRBD1 (5 bases). CDR1 is LNHDA, CDR2 SQIVND, per germline (reference sequence). V lost 2 bases and J 5 bases, leaving 9 bases between the germline ends. This CDR3 is 13 amino acids long. CDR3 sequence: CASSISGRTEAFF. CDR3 bases: TGTGCCAGTAGTATATCAGGGAGGACTGAAGCTTTCTTT.

The chain employs TRBV5-1 and TRBJ2-1; weak D call: TRBD2 (5 bases). This CDR3 region has 15 residues. CDR1 SGHRS and CDR2 YFSETQ come from the germline V gene. V lost 4 bases and J lost 3, with 14 bases in between. The CDR3 loop reads CASSSGLGLYNEQFF. CDR3 bases: TGCGCCAGCAGCAGCGGCTTGGGCCTCTACAATGAGCAGTTCTTC.

This clone turned up a few times. The genes are TRBV29-1 and TRBJ2-6, with 9 positions matching TRBD2. The junction had 13 bases not matched to a gene; V was cut back by 6 bases and J by 4 bases. Germline lookup yields CDR1 SQVTM and CDR2 ANQGSEA. This CDR3 is 17 amino acids long. In DNA form, the CDR3 reads TGCAGCGTGGCGGGAGGGCCTACCTCTGCGGGGGCCAACGTCCTGACTTTC. Protein: CSVAGGPTSAGANVLTF. The full variable domain, completed using reference TRBV29-1 and TRBJ2-6, is SAVISQKPSRDICQRGTSLTIQCQVDSQVTMMFWYRQQPGQSLTLIATANQGSEATYESGFVIDKFPISRPNLTFSTLTVSNMSPEDSSIYLCSVAGGPTSAGANVLTFGAGSRLTVL.

J is TRBJ1-5 and V is TRBV4-3; D remains unclear. The CDR3 runs to 13 residues. V was shortened by 0 bases and J by 5 bases, with 5 bases between the two germline ends. The germline CDR1 and CDR2 sequences are LGHNA and YSLEER. The CDR3 sequence: CASSQERDQPQHF. The CDR3 nucleotides are TGCGCCAGCAGCCAAGAGAGGGATCAGCCCCAGCATTTT.